This T cell receptor beta chain was recorded in a study of T cells in Graves' hyperthyroidism and ophthalmopathy. RNA transcripts provided the source from which TCR beta CDR3 regions were amplified. Initially, a first-round RT-PCR of the TCR CDR3 employed the HTBI primer set. TCRdb reprocessed the multiplex PCR reads via MiXCR and lists one record per CDR3 protein. Of about 350,000 distinct CDR3 sequences in the sample, roughly an eighth were seen once. This clonotype has more than one count but fewer than ten. The CDR3 consists of 18 residues. Germline-derived CDR1 and CDR2 are KGHDR and SFDVKD. V was trimmed by 4 bases and J by 0 bases, leaving 15 bases between them.

The V call is TRBV24-1, the J call TRBJ2-6; D is possibly TRBD2 (5 bases). The sequence was collected from a woman aged 35 to 49 with Graves' ophthalmopathy. Sequencing was performed on blood. The DNA of the CDR3 is TGTGCCACCAGTGAATCTGGGAGCAGATACTCTGGGGCCAACGTCCTGACTTTC. This gives the protein CATSESGSRYSGANVLTF.